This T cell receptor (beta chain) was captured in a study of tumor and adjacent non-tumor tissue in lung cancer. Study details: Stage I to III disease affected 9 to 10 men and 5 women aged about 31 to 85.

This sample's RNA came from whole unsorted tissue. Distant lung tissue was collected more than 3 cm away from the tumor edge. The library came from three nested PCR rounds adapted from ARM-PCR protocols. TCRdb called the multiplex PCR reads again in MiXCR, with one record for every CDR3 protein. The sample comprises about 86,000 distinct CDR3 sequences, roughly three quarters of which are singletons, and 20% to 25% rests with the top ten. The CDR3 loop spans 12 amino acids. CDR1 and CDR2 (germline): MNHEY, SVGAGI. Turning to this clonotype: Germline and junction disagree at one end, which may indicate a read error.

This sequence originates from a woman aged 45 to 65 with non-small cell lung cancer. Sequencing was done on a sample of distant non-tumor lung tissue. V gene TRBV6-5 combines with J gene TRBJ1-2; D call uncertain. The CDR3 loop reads CAAQRGLDGYTF. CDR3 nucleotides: TGTGCCGCTCAGAGAGGTTTGGACGGCTATACCTTC.